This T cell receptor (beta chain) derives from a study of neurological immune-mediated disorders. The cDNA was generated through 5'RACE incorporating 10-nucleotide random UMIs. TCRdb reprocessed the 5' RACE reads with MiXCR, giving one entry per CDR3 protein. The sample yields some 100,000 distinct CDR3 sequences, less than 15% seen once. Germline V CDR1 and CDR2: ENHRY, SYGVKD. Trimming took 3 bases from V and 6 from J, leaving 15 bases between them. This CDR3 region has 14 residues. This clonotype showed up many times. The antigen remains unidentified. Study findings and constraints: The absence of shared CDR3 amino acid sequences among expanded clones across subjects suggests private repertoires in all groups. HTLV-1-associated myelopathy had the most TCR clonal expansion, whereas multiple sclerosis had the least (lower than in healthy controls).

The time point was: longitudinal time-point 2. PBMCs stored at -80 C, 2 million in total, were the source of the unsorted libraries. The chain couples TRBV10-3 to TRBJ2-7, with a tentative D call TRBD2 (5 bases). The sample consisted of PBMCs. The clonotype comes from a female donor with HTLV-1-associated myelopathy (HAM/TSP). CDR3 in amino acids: CAISEVGRRSEQYF. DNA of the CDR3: TGTGCCATCAGTGAAGTCGGAAGGAGGAGCGAGCAGTACTTC.